Listed below are T cell receptor beta chains from one sample, sequenced in a study of T cell responses to AZD1222 COVID-19 vaccine. Libraries were prepared by immunoSEQ multiplex PCR; TCRdb keeps only in-frame clonotypes and omits some of them. This table holds over 100,000 clones, more than 70% found once. The sample was peripheral blood, taken 28 days after the second AZD1222 dose. Every receptor here comes from an adult who received the AZD1222 COVID-19 vaccine. The CDR3 runs from the conserved cysteine through the conserved F or W. Fields, in order: D gene, V gene, J gene, clone size, CDR3 DNA, CDR3 protein. D genes are given only for firm matches. Not every row has a clone size; where given, it reads once, few, many or a size class.

D gene: .
V gene: TRBV7-2
J gene: TRBJ2-5
clone size: .
CDR3 DNA: TGTGCCAGCAGCCCCGCACGAAGGAGGGAGACCCAGTACTTC
CDR3 protein: CASSPARRRETQYF

D gene: .
V gene: TRBV3-1/TRBV3-2
J gene: TRBJ2-7
clone size: .
CDR3 DNA: TGTGCCAGCAGCCACCTTGATTCCTACGAGCAGTACTTC
CDR3 protein: CASSHLDSYEQYF

D gene: .
V gene: TRBV6-1
J gene: TRBJ1-1
clone size: .
CDR3 DNA: TGTGCCAGCAGTGAACGGACTCACGGGAACACTGAAGCTTTCTTT
CDR3 protein: CASSERTHGNTEAFF

D gene: TRBD1
V gene: TRBV7-9
J gene: TRBJ2-5
clone size: .
CDR3 DNA: TGTGCCAGCAGCTTAACCAAGGGGGCGCACGAGACCCAGTACTTC
CDR3 protein: CASSLTKGAHETQYF

D gene: .
V gene: TRBV30
J gene: TRBJ1-3
clone size: .
CDR3 DNA: TGTGCCTGGAGTACCGGACTTAGCTCTGGAAACACCATATATTTT
CDR3 protein: CAWSTGLSSGNTIYF

D gene: .
V gene: TRBV5-1
J gene: TRBJ2-7
clone size: .
CDR3 DNA: TGCGCCAGCAGCTTGGGACAGATCTACGAGCAGTACTTC
CDR3 protein: CASSLGQIYEQYF

D gene: TRBD2
V gene: TRBV30
J gene: TRBJ2-1
clone size: once
CDR3 DNA: TGTGCCTGGAGTGAATCGGGGGGACTAGCGCGCGTCAATGAGCAGTTCTTC
CDR3 protein: CAWSESGGLARVNEQFF

D gene: .
V gene: TRBV14
J gene: TRBJ1-1
clone size: .
CDR3 DNA: TGTGCCAGCAGCCAAGCCCCGCACACTGAAGCTTTCTTT
CDR3 protein: CASSQAPHTEAFF

D gene: TRBD2
V gene: TRBV9
J gene: TRBJ2-5
clone size: .
CDR3 DNA: TGTGCCAGCAGCACCCCAGCTAGCGGACACCAAGAGACCCAGTACTTC
CDR3 protein: CASSTPASGHQETQYF

D gene: .
V gene: TRBV2
J gene: TRBJ1-1
clone size: .
CDR3 DNA: TGTGCCAGCAGTGAGCGAGAAGGCGGGAACACTGAAGCTTTCTTT
CDR3 protein: CASSEREGGNTEAFF

D gene: .
V gene: TRBV12-3/TRBV12-4
J gene: TRBJ1-2
clone size: .
CDR3 DNA: TGTGCCAGCAGTACAGGGAGAAACTATGGCTACACCTTC
CDR3 protein: CASSTGRNYGYTF

D gene: .
V gene: TRBV19
J gene: TRBJ1-2
clone size: .
CDR3 DNA: TGTGCCAGTAGCCTGGAGAGAGGGTCATACTATGGCTACACCTTC
CDR3 protein: CASSLERGSYYGYTF

D gene: TRBD1
V gene: TRBV19
J gene: TRBJ1-2
clone size: .
CDR3 DNA: TGTGCCAGTAGTGATTCCGGGACAGGGGCGAACTATGGCTACACCTTC
CDR3 protein: CASSDSGTGANYGYTF

D gene: TRBD1
V gene: TRBV4-2
J gene: TRBJ1-4
clone size: .
CDR3 DNA: TGTGCCAGCAGCCAAGATAAACAGGGGCGGGTTGAAAAACTGTTTTTT
CDR3 protein: CASSQDKQGRVEKLFF

D gene: .
V gene: TRBV6-5
J gene: TRBJ2-3
clone size: .
CDR3 DNA: TGTGCCAGCAGTTACTCGACAGCGCAGTATTTT
CDR3 protein: CASSYSTAQYF

D gene: .
V gene: TRBV7-9
J gene: TRBJ1-1
clone size: .
CDR3 DNA: TGTGCCAGCAGCCAAAGGGGGGGAGTGGCTTTCTTT
CDR3 protein: CASSQRGGVAFF

D gene: TRBD1
V gene: TRBV10-3
J gene: TRBJ1-1
clone size: .
CDR3 DNA: TGTGCCACCTTGACTGACGACAGGGCGAACACTGAAGCTTTCTTT
CDR3 protein: CATLTDDRANTEAFF

D gene: .
V gene: TRBV29-1
J gene: TRBJ2-5
clone size: .
CDR3 DNA: TGCAGCGTTTCTGGAGGACAGAAAGAGACCCAGTACTTC
CDR3 protein: CSVSGGQKETQYF

D gene: .
V gene: TRBV27
J gene: TRBJ2-2
clone size: .
CDR3 DNA: TGTGCCAGCACCCCGGCCGGGAGACGGACCGGGGAGCTGTTTTTT
CDR3 protein: CASTPAGRRTGELFF

D gene: TRBD1
V gene: TRBV6-1
J gene: TRBJ2-7
clone size: few
CDR3 DNA: TGTGCCAGCAGTGGGATGACAGGGGATAGGACCTACGAGCAGTACTTC
CDR3 protein: CASSGMTGDRTYEQYF

D gene: TRBD2
V gene: TRBV30
J gene: TRBJ2-1
clone size: .
CDR3 DNA: TGTGCCTGGAGTGTGCCGGGACTAGCGGGGGGGCTCGATGAGCAGTTCTTC
CDR3 protein: CAWSVPGLAGGLDEQFF

D gene: .
V gene: TRBV11-2
J gene: TRBJ1-2
clone size: .
CDR3 DNA: TGTGCCAGCAGCTCGTGGCAGGCCTCAGCTAACTATGGCTACACCTTC
CDR3 protein: CASSSWQASANYGYTF

D gene: TRBD1
V gene: TRBV7-9
J gene: TRBJ2-3
clone size: .
CDR3 DNA: TGTGCCAGCAGTCCAAGAACGGGACAGGGCACAGATACGCAGTATTTT
CDR3 protein: CASSPRTGQGTDTQYF

D gene: .
V gene: TRBV19
J gene: TRBJ1-2
clone size: .
CDR3 DNA: TGTGCCAGTACTAGCCTTAACTATGGCTACACCTTC
CDR3 protein: CASTSLNYGYTF

D gene: TRBD2
V gene: TRBV7-2
J gene: TRBJ2-3
clone size: once
CDR3 DNA: TGTGCCAGCAGCTTGGGCGGGAGAAGCACAGATACGCAGTATTTT
CDR3 protein: CASSLGGRSTDTQYF

D gene: .
V gene: TRBV5-6
J gene: TRBJ1-2
clone size: .
CDR3 DNA: TGTGCCAGCACGGATTCCTATGGCTACACCTTC
CDR3 protein: CASTDSYGYTF

D gene: .
V gene: TRBV9
J gene: TRBJ1-4
clone size: .
CDR3 DNA: TGTGCCAGCAGCGTAGCGGGGGGAGCAGGAGGGGAAAAACTGTTTTTT
CDR3 protein: CASSVAGGAGGEKLFF

D gene: TRBD2
V gene: TRBV5-4
J gene: TRBJ2-1
clone size: .
CDR3 DNA: TGTGCCAGCAGCTTCCCTAGCGGGTCTTCCTACAATGAGCAGTTCTTC
CDR3 protein: CASSFPSGSSYNEQFF

D gene: TRBD1
V gene: TRBV2
J gene: TRBJ1-1
clone size: .
CDR3 DNA: TGTGCCAGCAGTGACCAGACAGGGGGCGTCGGGGTCACTGAAGCTTTCTTT
CDR3 protein: CASSDQTGGVGVTEAFF

D gene: .
V gene: TRBV7-9
J gene: TRBJ2-1
clone size: once
CDR3 DNA: TGTGCCAGCAGCTTAGCCGGGACAATGCGAGGTGAGCAGTTCTTC
CDR3 protein: CASSLAGTMRGEQFF

D gene: TRBD2
V gene: TRBV9
J gene: TRBJ2-1
clone size: .
CDR3 DNA: TGTGCCAGCAGCGTAGGCGGGAGCCAGGCCAATGAGCAGTTCTTC
CDR3 protein: CASSVGGSQANEQFF

D gene: .
V gene: TRBV10-2
J gene: TRBJ1-1
clone size: once
CDR3 DNA: TGCGCCAGCAGTGAGTACAGGGCGGGGGACACTGAAGCTTTCTTT
CDR3 protein: CASSEYRAGDTEAFF

D gene: .
V gene: TRBV19
J gene: TRBJ1-5
clone size: .
CDR3 DNA: TGTGCCAGTAGTATAGCAACTGCTCAGCCCCAGCATTTT
CDR3 protein: CASSIATAQPQHF

D gene: .
V gene: TRBV7-3
J gene: TRBJ2-6
clone size: .
CDR3 DNA: TGTGCCAGCAGCTCCATGAACTCTGGGGCCAACGTCCTGACTTTC
CDR3 protein: CASSSMNSGANVLTF

D gene: .
V gene: TRBV12-3/TRBV12-4
J gene: TRBJ2-5
clone size: .
CDR3 DNA: TGTGCCAGCAGCCCCGAAGAGACCCAGTACTTC
CDR3 protein: CASSPEETQYF

D gene: .
V gene: TRBV14
J gene: TRBJ1-2
clone size: .
CDR3 DNA: TGTGCCAGCAGCCTTGGAGGTGTCAACTATGGCTACACCTTC
CDR3 protein: CASSLGGVNYGYTF

D gene: .
V gene: TRBV4-3
J gene: TRBJ2-7
clone size: few
CDR3 DNA: TGCGCCAGCAGCCGTGACACAGGGTTCCACGAGCAGTACTTC
CDR3 protein: CASSRDTGFHEQYF

D gene: .
V gene: TRBV12-3/TRBV12-4
J gene: TRBJ2-1
clone size: .
CDR3 DNA: TGTGCCAGCGTCAGAGGGGTTTACAATGAGCAGTTCTTC
CDR3 protein: CASVRGVYNEQFF

D gene: .
V gene: TRBV5-4
J gene: TRBJ2-7
clone size: .
CDR3 DNA: TGTGCCAGCAGCTCATACCAGGGATATGGAGGCTACGAGCAGTACTTC
CDR3 protein: CASSSYQGYGGYEQYF

D gene: TRBD2
V gene: TRBV30
J gene: TRBJ2-1
clone size: .
CDR3 DNA: TGTGCCTGGAGTGTAGGAGTGGGACTAGCGGTCACGGAGCAGTTCTTC
CDR3 protein: CAWSVGVGLAVTEQFF

D gene: TRBD1
V gene: TRBV28
J gene: TRBJ2-5
clone size: .
CDR3 DNA: TGTGCCAGCAGTCCCGACAGGGGGCGGTTTGAGACCCAGTACTTC
CDR3 protein: CASSPDRGRFETQYF

D gene: .
V gene: TRBV11-2
J gene: TRBJ1-5
clone size: .
CDR3 DNA: TGTGCCAGCAGCAATACAGGGTCGGCTCAGCCCCAGCATTTT
CDR3 protein: CASSNTGSAQPQHF

D gene: .
V gene: TRBV29-1
J gene: TRBJ2-5
clone size: .
CDR3 DNA: TGCAGCGTTCCCTACAACACGGCCCAGTACTTC
CDR3 protein: CSVPYNTAQYF

D gene: TRBD1
V gene: TRBV5-3
J gene: TRBJ1-4
clone size: .
CDR3 DNA: TGTGCCAGAAGTTGGCGGACAGGAGCGCTTCTTAATGAAAAACTGTTTTTT
CDR3 protein: CARSWRTGALLNEKLFF

D gene: .
V gene: TRBV7-7
J gene: TRBJ2-3
clone size: .
CDR3 DNA: TGTGCCAGCAGCTTTGGTGCCACAGATACGCAGTATTTT
CDR3 protein: CASSFGATDTQYF

D gene: .
V gene: TRBV29-1
J gene: TRBJ2-7
clone size: .
CDR3 DNA: TGCAGCGTTGAAGAATCGTGGGAGCAGTACTTC
CDR3 protein: CSVEESWEQYF

D gene: .
V gene: TRBV13
J gene: TRBJ2-7
clone size: .
CDR3 DNA: TGTGCCAGCAGCTTATGGAGGGGGACGAACGAGCAGTACTTC
CDR3 protein: CASSLWRGTNEQYF

D gene: TRBD1
V gene: TRBV2
J gene: TRBJ1-2
clone size: .
CDR3 DNA: TGTGCCAGCGGGTCAGGGGGGTACGGGGGCTACACCTTC
CDR3 protein: CASGSGGYGGYTF

D gene: TRBD2
V gene: TRBV7-9
J gene: TRBJ2-5
clone size: .
CDR3 DNA: TGTGCCAGCAGCCTGGGACTAACCCGGTACTTC
CDR3 protein: CASSLGLTRYF

D gene: TRBD2
V gene: TRBV9
J gene: TRBJ2-1
clone size: .
CDR3 DNA: TGTGCCAGCAGCGTAGAGGGACTAGCGGATAAGCAGTTCTTC
CDR3 protein: CASSVEGLADKQFF

D gene: .
V gene: TRBV5-1
J gene: TRBJ2-7
clone size: .
CDR3 DNA: TGCGCCAGCAGCCTCGGGGGTTTCGAGCAGTACTTC
CDR3 protein: CASSLGGFEQYF

D gene: .
V gene: TRBV11-3
J gene: TRBJ1-1
clone size: .
CDR3 DNA: TGTGCCAGCAGCTTATTGCGGCAGGGTAAAGCTTTCTTT
CDR3 protein: CASSLLRQGKAFF